This T cell receptor (beta chain) was documented in a study of cytomegalovirus exposure and HLA in healthy donors (dated by TCRdb to about 2017). Concerning the study at large: An earlier analysis of approximately 550 of the donors reported approximately 300 Gb of sequence data and about 100 million unique TCR beta sequences from 190 million or so T cells. Roughly five DR-DQ haplotypes were handled as single units for association and clustering, since linkage in the cohort was strong. Among about 410 genotyped donors of the cohort, an average of approximately 200,000 unique TCR beta nucleotide sequences was sequenced per donor, of which roughly 18% were non-productive. All discovery cohort repertoires had been generated on a single sequencing platform. The later analysis used no new phenotypic data to find candidate immune exposures, relying instead on TCR beta sequences and their occurrence across donors. An earlier analysis of approximately 630 of the donors applied high-throughput TCR beta sequencing to assess whether each TCR beta V gene segment acted as functional or pseudogenic. An early release covering 550 to 700 HLA-typed donors comprised about 300 gigabases of sequencing data and 85 million to 100 million unique TCR sequences. A later genetic analysis used genome-wide SNP genotypes for about 65% of the 666 donors, treating that subset as a discovery cohort. The number of typed donors differed by locus: roughly 620-630 for A, B, C, DRB1 and DQB1; some 500 for DQA1; approximately 610 for DPA1; and around 490 for DPB1. Of the 398 genotyped donors, approximately 80% fell in the genetic ancestry cluster associated with self-reported Caucasian donors. The study combined high-throughput TCR immunosequencing, statistical association of individual TCRs with disease status, and machine learning to predict cytomegalovirus infection status. The aim of the study was to test whether cataloging public T cell receptors could identify signatures of past pathogen exposure. HLA typing covered class I and class II loci at four-digit resolution. A later analysis re-examined previously published TCR beta repertoires from over 500 donors and added high-resolution HLA genotyping to investigate patterns of TCR occurrence. The T cell repertoires of 700 or so subjects were profiled by immunosequencing and related to cytomegalovirus serostatus. Donor age, sex, ethnicity and CMV serostatus were compiled alongside the repertoire data. Besides the first cohort of roughly 700 subjects, a separate validation cohort made up of 120 different subjects was used. The research as a whole found: Because counts were too low, more than 15 rarely observed V segments, including chromosome 9 orphons, were left out of the earlier analysis of roughly 600 of the donors. In the study, about 150 TCR beta chains were listed as associated with cytomegalovirus. Compared with the approximately 710-donor mean, donors in an Asian-associated ancestry cluster had fewer N-insertions in productive TCRs, according to a later genetic analysis. In this cohort, only TCR beta chains were sequenced, and detectable features were limited by the absence of alpha or paired-chain data. Specific HLA alleles were associated with some 15,000 TCR beta sequences at a false discovery rate of 0.05 in a later analysis. A cluster of highly shared sequence variants was judged likely to be a technical artifact of the sequencing pipeline. The only immune exposure information available for the cohort was CMV serostatus. A later analysis found that most CMV-associated TCR beta chains appeared HLA-restricted, with HLA associations seemingly driven largely by CMV exposure. Several of the top co-occurrence clusters appeared to be linked to parvovirus B19, influenza, CMV and Epstein-Barr virus, according to a later analysis. In a later analysis, HLA-associated TCR beta chains showed more clonal expansion and lower generation probabilities than non-associated chains that were equally common. A further reported finding was that TCR beta sequences accurately predicted the HLA-A and HLA-B alleles for most subjects in the first cohort. The 87-base-pair reads could not distinguish some IMGT-functional V segments, including TRBV6-2 and TRBV6-3, so those segments were excluded. V-gene and J-gene trimming of TCR beta chains was associated with a missense DCLRE1C variant in a later genetic analysis, and the association was replicated in an independent cohort. Linkage disequilibrium might explain the correlated functional status among segregating V segments, but an unknown experimental factor could not be excluded. HLA typing was unavailable for some donors at each locus, so association tests used only the typed subset. In a later analysis, TCR association rates were found to vary across HLA loci, with the most associated TCRs seen for DRB1 alleles and the fewest for HLA-C alleles. Assigning TCR associations to individual alleles was difficult when HLA alleles, especially DR and DQ, strongly co-occurred. Cytomegalovirus status was reported to be diagnosed by the classifier with high specificity and sensitivity in both the original and validation cohorts. The authors suggested that the approach could potentially be extended to other disease states and immunological phenotypes. Roughly uniform sequencing depth across donors was assumed in presence/absence analyses, although this assumption may not hold. Broadly in line with IMGT annotations, most TCR beta V segments showed up in productive rearrangements about 87% or about 30% of the time in an earlier analysis of 587 of the donors. Across donors, most TCR sequences were observed very rarely, whereas some public TCRs were present in many individuals. A few of the identified cytomegalovirus-associated TCR beta chains were confirmed in vitro to be specific for cytomegalovirus antigens.

The cohort was made up of 650 to 700 healthy bone marrow donors. Cohort members were all nominally healthy when sampled, although unrecorded immune exposures were likely present. The donor was CMV seropositive and belonged to the group of 250 to 350 seropositive cohort members. A peripheral blood sample was collected from each donor, and TCR beta sequencing was performed on peripheral blood mononuclear cells. The Qiagen DNeasy Blood Extraction Kit was used to extract genomic DNA from the blood cell samples. The germline V gene sets CDR1 to MRHNA and CDR2 to SNTAGT. V ends up 4 bases short and J 7 bases short, with an unmatched junction base count of 6. Including the terminal cysteine and phenylalanine, the CDR3 comprises 14 residues. Only CDR3 DNA remains: 42 bases, in frame from the first base. Library prep was done by the immunoSEQ multiplex PCR assay. For the multiplex PCR, a mixture combining 60 forward primers for TCR Vbeta segments and 13 reverse primers for TCR Jbeta segments was used. A multiplex PCR assay on genomic DNA amplified the CDR3 region of rearranged TCR beta genes. The amplified TCR beta libraries were sequenced on the Illumina HiSeq System as 87-base-pair reads. The paper's processing steps were these. A later analysis tallied around 87 million unique TCR beta chains across the 666 repertoires, and approximately 12 million of those chains were shared by two or more donors. Raw reads were error-corrected and collapsed into unique sequences by a nearest-neighbor algorithm in which closely related sequences were merged to remove PCR and sequencing errors. CDR3 sequences were aligned to IMGT reference sequences to assign V, D and J gene segments. For a sequence to be retained, at least a six-nucleotide match to both a V gene segment and a J gene segment was required. Rearrangements were classified as productive when the CDR3 lacked stop codons and remained in frame with V and J, and all other rearrangements were classified as non-productive. Following IMGT convention, CDR3 was defined as the stretch from the second conserved V-encoded cysteine up to the conserved J-encoded phenylalanine. In an earlier analysis of roughly 610 of the donors, sequences lacking an unambiguous match to a single V gene segment were excluded. An earlier analysis of 587 of the donors called V segments functional above 56.7% productive rearrangements and segregating when the between-donor standard deviation exceeded 5%. A statistical classification framework was built to diagnose cytomegalovirus status from the catalog of TCR beta chain sequences. In a later analysis, V and J genes were assigned by comparing TCR nucleotide sequences against IMGT/GENE-DB human TR gene sequences. Using the TCRdist pipeline, a later analysis assigned CDR3 sequences along with most-parsimonious VDJ recombination scenarios. In a later analysis, each TCR beta chain was defined by its CDR3 amino acid sequence together with its V-gene family, and reads without a unique V-gene family were excluded. A later analysis removed 550 to 650 highly shared, low-generation-probability nucleotide sequences to deal with suspected cross-contamination and a sequencing artifact. In a later analysis, a clonal expansion index for each public chain was calculated from normalized within-repertoire ranks of inferred template counts. Generation probabilities in a later analysis came from a VDJ recombination model fitted to out-of-frame rearrangements, and those results were checked against IGoR. In a later analysis, hypergeometric tests were used to score TCR-TCR, TCR-HLA and TCR-CMV co-occurrence, with a repertoire-size bias correction applied to TCR pairs. To estimate false discovery rates, a later analysis permuted the HLA or CMV assignments 20 times. In a later analysis, co-occurring TCRs were grouped using DBSCAN, and TCRdist sequence similarity was added for clustering within HLA-allele-positive subsets. Repertoires with fewer than 30,000 or more than 120,000 public chains were left out of co-occurrence clustering, as were about five repertoires with anomalous nucleotide sharing. Imported from immuneACCESS, the table was reduced by TCRdb to in-frame sequences with V and J called. These copies leave out some clones; in studies compared against another copy, an unresolved V gene accounts for under half, and the cause of the remainder is not known. V, J and clone size derive from that table, while D and trimming were established from the DNA sequence. The sample includes 150,000 to 200,000 clones, with more than 60% observed a single time. The top ten hold 7.7% of the sample.

To note about this clone: Its antigen is still unknown. Base qualities were left out, and no much larger clone turns up one base away.

The source of this sequence is a woman aged 40 to 55 in good health and CMV-seropositive. Here the chain combines TRBV6-4 and TRBJ1-2, and 10 junctional nucleotides match TRBD1. Sequencing was done on a sample of PBMCs. For the CDR3, the sequence is CASSAGTGVGGYTF. The nucleotide sequence reads as follows: TGTGCCAGCAGTGCCGGGACAGGGGTCGGTGGCTACACCTTC.